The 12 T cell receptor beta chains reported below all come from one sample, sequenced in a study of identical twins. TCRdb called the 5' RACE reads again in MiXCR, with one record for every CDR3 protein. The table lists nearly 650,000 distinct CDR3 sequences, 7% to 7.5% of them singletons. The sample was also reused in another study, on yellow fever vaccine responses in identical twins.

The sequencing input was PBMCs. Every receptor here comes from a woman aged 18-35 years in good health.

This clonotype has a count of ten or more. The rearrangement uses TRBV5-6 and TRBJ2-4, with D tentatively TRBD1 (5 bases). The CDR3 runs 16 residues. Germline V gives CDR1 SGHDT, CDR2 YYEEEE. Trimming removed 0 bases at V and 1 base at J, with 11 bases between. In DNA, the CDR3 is TGTGCCAGCAGCTTGGGTATGGGGCTGGCCAAAAACATTCAGTACTTC. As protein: CASSLGMGLAKNIQYF.

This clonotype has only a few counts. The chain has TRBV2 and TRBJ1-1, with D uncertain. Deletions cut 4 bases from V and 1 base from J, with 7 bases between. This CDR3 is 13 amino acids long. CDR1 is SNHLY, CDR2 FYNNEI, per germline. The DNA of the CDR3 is TGTGCCAGCAGTGTTTTAGAGAACACTGAAGCTTTCTTT. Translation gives CASSVLENTEAFF.

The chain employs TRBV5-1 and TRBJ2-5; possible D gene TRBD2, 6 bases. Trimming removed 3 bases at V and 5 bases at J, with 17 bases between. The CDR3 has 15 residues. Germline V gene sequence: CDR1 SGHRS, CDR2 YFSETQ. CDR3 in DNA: TGCGCCAGCAGCTGGCGACTAGTAACATCCGAGACCCAGTACTTC. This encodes CASSWRLVTSETQYF.

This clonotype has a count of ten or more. CDR3 protein: CSARTLAGGPYEQFF. CDR3 sequence (DNA): TGCAGTGCTAGAACACTAGCGGGAGGGCCGTATGAGCAGTTCTTC. The rearrangement uses TRBV20-1 and TRBJ2-1; 13 nucleotides line up with TRBD2. V shed 2 bases, J shed 8 bases, and the junction held 6 bases outside the gene matches. Germline CDR1 reads DFQATT; CDR2 reads SNEGSKA (reference sequence). The CDR3 extends over 15 amino acids.

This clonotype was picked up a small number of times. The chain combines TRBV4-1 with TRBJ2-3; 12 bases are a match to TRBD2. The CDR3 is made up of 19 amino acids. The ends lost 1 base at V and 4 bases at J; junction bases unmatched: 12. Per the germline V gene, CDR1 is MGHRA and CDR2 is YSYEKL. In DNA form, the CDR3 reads TGCGCCAGCAGCCAAGGACCCCAACTAGCGGGAGGTGTCGCAGATACGCAGTATTTT. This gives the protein CASSQGPQLAGGVADTQYF.

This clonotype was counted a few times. The DNA for the CDR3 is TGCGCCAGCAGCGACGGGACAGGCCACTCCTACGAGCAGTACTTC. It specifies CASSDGTGHSYEQYF. This chain links TRBV5-1 with TRBJ2-7; 8 positions agree with TRBD1. V trimming: 4 bases; J trimming: 0 bases; junction bases outside the gene matches: 6. This CDR3 has 15 residues. Germline V gene lookup returns CDR1 SGHRS and CDR2 YFSETQ.

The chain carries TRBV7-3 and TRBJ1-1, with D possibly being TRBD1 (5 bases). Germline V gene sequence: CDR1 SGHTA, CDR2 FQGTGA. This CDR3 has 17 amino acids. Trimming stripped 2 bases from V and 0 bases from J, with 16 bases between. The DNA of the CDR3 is TGTGCCAGCAGCTTATTCATTTTTCGGGGGGTGAACACTGAAGCTTTCTTT. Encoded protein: CASSLFIFRGVNTEAFF.

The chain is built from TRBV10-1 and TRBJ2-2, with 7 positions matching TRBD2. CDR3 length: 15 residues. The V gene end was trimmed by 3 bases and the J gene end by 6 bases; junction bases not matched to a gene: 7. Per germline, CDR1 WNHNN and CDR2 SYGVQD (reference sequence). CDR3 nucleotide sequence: TGCGCCAGCAGTGACCCCTGGGGGGGGTCCGGGGAGCTGTTTTTT. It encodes CASSDPWGGSGELFF.

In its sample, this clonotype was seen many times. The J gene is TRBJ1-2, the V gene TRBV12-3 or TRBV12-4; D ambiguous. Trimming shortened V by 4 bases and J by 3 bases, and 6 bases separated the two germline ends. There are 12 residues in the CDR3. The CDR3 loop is CASSSGDYGYTF. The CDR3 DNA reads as TGTGCCAGCAGTTCGGGAGACTATGGCTACACCTTC.

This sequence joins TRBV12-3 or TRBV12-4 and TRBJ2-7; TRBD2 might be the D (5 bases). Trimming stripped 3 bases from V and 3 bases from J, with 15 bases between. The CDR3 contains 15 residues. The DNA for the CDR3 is TGTGCCAGCAGTTTGGTGAGCGGCCAAATCTACGAGCAGTACTTC. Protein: CASSLVSGQIYEQYF.

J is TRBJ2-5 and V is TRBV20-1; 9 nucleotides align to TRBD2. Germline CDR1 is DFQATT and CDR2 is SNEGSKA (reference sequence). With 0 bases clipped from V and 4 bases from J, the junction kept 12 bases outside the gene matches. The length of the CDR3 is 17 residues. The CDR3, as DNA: TGCAGTGCTAGAGACCACAAGGGGCTAGCGGGGTCAGAGACCCAGTACTTC. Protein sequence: CSARDHKGLAGSETQYF.

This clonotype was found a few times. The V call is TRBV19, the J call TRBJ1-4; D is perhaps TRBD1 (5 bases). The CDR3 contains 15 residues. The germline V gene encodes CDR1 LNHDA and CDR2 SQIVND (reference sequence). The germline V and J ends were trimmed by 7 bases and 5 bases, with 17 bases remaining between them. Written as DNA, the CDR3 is TGTGCCAGTACCATCACCGGTGGGGGGAATGAAAAACTGTTTTTT. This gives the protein CASTITGGGNEKLFF. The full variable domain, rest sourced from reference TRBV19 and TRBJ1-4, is DGGITQSPKYLFRKEGQNVTLSCEQNLNHDAMYWYRQDPGQGLRLIYYSQIVNDFQKGDIAEGYSVSREKKESFPLTVTSAQKNPTAFYLCASTITGGGNEKLFFGSGTQLSVL.